This TCR beta chain was observed in a study of blood T cell repertoires in COVID-19. This clone was detected once. This table comes from immunoSEQ multiplex PCR, and its TCRdb copy is limited to in-frame clones, with some not included. The sample has roughly 120,000 clones, over 85% seen once. Germline V CDR1 and CDR2: SGHNT, YYREEE (reference sequence). Deletions cut 2 bases from V and 2 bases from J, with 13 bases between. There are 15 residues in the CDR3. The chain couples TRBV5-4 to TRBJ2-5, with a tentative D call TRBD2 (6 bases). The clonotype was recovered from a man aged 45-65 years with active COVID-19. Specimen: peripheral blood. CDR3 protein: CASSFFPRGQETQYF. In DNA form, the CDR3 reads TGTGCCAGCAGCTTTTTCCCCCGGGGGCAAGAGACCCAGTACTTC. Drawing the rest from reference TRBV5-4 and TRBJ2-5, the complete variable domain is ETGVTQSPTHLIKTRGQQVTLRCSSQSGHNTVSWYQQALGQGPQFIFQYYREEENGRGNFPPRFSGLQFPNYSSELNVNALELDDSALYLCASSFFPRGQETQYFGPGTRLLVL.